This T cell receptor beta chain was captured in a study of graft-versus-host responses after intestinal transplantation. General study results and limits: An association linked early post-transplant HvG declines with peak circulating GvH clone levels. Some patients had graft-donor T cell macrochimerism. In their allografts, the ratios of graft-versus-host to host-versus-graft T cell clones were high.

The data were produced by immunoSEQ multiplex PCR, yet TCRdb's version contains in-frame clones alone and is incomplete. Of 85,000 to 100,000 clones detected, approximately 90% appear once; the ten largest clones hold approximately 0.33%. The V gene's germline CDR1 is MNHEY and CDR2 SMNVEV (reference sequence). CDR3 size: 13 residues. V lost 9 bases, J lost 2 bases, and 13 bases lay in between. A word on this clone: No antigen is known for it.

Sequencing used unstimulated CD4+ T cells sorted from spleen or lymph node cells, obtained before transplant. The chain is built from TRBV27 and TRBJ2-5; D might be TRBD2 (6 bases). The TCR comes from a human donor who was the organ donor for an intestinal transplant. The CDR3 is CASRGTLQETQYF. Here the CDR3 DNA reads TGTGCCAGTCGCGGGACTCTACAAGAGACCCAGTACTTC.